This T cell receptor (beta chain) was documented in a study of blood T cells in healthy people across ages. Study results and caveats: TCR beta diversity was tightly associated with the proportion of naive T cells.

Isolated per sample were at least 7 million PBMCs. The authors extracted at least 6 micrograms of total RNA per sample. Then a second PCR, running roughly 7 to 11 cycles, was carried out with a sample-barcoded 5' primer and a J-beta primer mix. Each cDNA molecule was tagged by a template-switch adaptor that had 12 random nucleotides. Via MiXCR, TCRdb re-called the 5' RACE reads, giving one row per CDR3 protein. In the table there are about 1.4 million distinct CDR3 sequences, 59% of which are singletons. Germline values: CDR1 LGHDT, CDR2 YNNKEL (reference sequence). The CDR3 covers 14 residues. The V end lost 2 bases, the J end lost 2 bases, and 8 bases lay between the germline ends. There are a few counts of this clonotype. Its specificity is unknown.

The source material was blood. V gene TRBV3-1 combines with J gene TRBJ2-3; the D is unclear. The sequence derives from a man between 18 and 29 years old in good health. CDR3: CASSQRSITDTQYF. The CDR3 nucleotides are TGTGCCAGCAGCCAACGATCTATCACAGATACGCAGTATTTT.